The present TCR beta chain was sequenced within a study of T cells in Graves' hyperthyroidism and ophthalmopathy. RNA transcripts served as the template for amplifying TCR beta CDR3 regions. Primed by the HTBI set, a first-round RT-PCR was run on the TCR CDR3. Via MiXCR, TCRdb re-called the multiplex PCR reads, giving one row per CDR3 protein. The profile shows hundreds of thousands of distinct CDR3 sequences, approximately 15% of them singletons. The CDR3 runs to 13 residues. Germline CDR1 reads MGHRA; CDR2 reads YSYEKL. Trimming took 0 bases from V and 10 from J, leaving 10 bases between them. A few counts support this clonotype.

Input material: blood. This sequence originates from a middle-aged woman with Graves' ophthalmopathy. The chain has TRBV4-1 and TRBJ2-1, with D possibly matching TRBD2 (6 bases). The CDR3 sequence: CASSQERGREQFF. DNA for the CDR3: TGCGCCAGCAGCCAAGAGCGGGGACGAGAGCAGTTCTTC.